The TCR beta chain under discussion was sequenced for a study of memory CD4+ T cells and cytomegalovirus serostatus. Single viable CD3+CD4+CD8-CD45RO+ cells were sorted as the memory CD4+ T cells. Assay: immunoSEQ multiplex PCR; the TCRdb copy retains only in-frame clones and omits some. The sample contains just under 65,000 clones, approximately 77% of which appear only once. This CDR3 spans 15 amino acids. The V end was cut by 1 base, the J end by 3 bases, with 10 bases between. CDR1 and CDR2 (germline): WSHSY, SAAADI. The sample was memory CD4+ T cells from blood. This sequence originates from an adult in good health and CMV-seronegative. This sequence joins TRBV10-2 and TRBJ2-1, with D hard to call. CDR3 loop: CASSEYGPGYNEQFF. The CDR3, as DNA: TGCGCCAGCAGTGAGTACGGGCCGGGCTACAATGAGCAGTTCTTC.